Included here is one TCR beta chain sequence, with context. TCR cDNA was made by 5'RACE template switching, adding a universal primer site and UMIs. One entry per CDR3 protein, called by TCRdb with MiXCR from the 5' RACE reads. Among under 300,000 distinct CDR3 sequences listed, roughly 6.3% were seen once. Germline V gene lookup returns CDR1 SGHRS and CDR2 YFSETQ. Trimming left V 1 base short and J 2 bases short, with 11 bases between. This CDR3 has 15 residues. This sample was taken from a study of T cells after yellow fever vaccination. Sequencing was performed on CD4+ T cells sorted from PBMCs, taken on the day of the yellow fever booster vaccination. This clonotype was sampled from a man aged 25 to 40 who received the YFV17D yellow fever vaccine. This chain links TRBV5-1 with TRBJ2-3; no clear D. CDR3 amino acids: CASSLSPRYTDTQYF. The CDR3 nucleotides are TGCGCCAGCAGCTTGAGTCCCAGGTACACAGATACGCAGTATTTT.